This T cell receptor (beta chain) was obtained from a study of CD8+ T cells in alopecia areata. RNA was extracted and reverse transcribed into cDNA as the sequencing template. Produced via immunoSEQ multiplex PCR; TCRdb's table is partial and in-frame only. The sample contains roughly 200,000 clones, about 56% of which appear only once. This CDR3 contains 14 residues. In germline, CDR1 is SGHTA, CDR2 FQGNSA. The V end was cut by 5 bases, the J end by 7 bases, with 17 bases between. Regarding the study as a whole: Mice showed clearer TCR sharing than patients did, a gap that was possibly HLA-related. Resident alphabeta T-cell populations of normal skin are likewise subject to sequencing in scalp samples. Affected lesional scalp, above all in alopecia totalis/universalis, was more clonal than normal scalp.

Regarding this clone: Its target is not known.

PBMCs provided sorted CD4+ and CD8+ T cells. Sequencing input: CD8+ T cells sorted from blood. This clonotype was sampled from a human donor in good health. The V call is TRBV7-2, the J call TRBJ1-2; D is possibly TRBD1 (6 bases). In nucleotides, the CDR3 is TGTGCCAGCAGCGTGCGCAGGGGCGTGGGTGGCTACACCTTC. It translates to CASSVRRGVGGYTF.